Listed here are 8 T cell receptor beta chains from one sample, sequenced in a study of immune characterization of retroperitoneal liposarcoma. TCRdb processed the PCR reads anew with MiXCR; each CDR3 protein has one entry. The sample shows approximately 10,000 distinct CDR3 sequences, around 30% of them seen only once. Material for sequencing was tumor tissue. Source of these receptors: a male donor with retroperitoneal liposarcoma.

This clonotype was counted at least ten times. This rearrangement joins TRBV6-4 to TRBJ2-3; the match to TRBD2 covers 10 bases. CDR3 size: 14 residues. Germline V lookup: CDR1 MRHNA, CDR2 SNTAGT. The junction had 1 base not matched to a gene; V was cut back by 4 bases and J by 3 bases. The chain's CDR3 is CASSAAGGTDTQYF. The CDR3, as DNA: TGTGCCAGCAGTGCAGCGGGAGGGACAGATACGCAGTATTTT.

The V and J genes are TRBV6-5 and TRBJ2-5, with a tentative D call TRBD2 (6 bases). The length of the CDR3 is 15 residues. In germline, CDR1 is MNHEY, CDR2 SVGAGI. V was pared by 5 bases and J by 4 bases, with 17 bases between. The CDR3 sequence: CASSEGGGGPETQYF. The CDR3 DNA is TGTGCCAGCAGTGAAGGTGGAGGAGGGCCAGAGACCCAGTACTTC.

The gene calls are TRBV7-2 and TRBJ2-7; 8 bases agree with TRBD2. J gave up 3 bases and V 5 bases, and 12 bases lay outside the gene matches. CDR3 length: 16 amino acids. CDR1 and CDR2 from the germline V gene are SGHTA and FQGNSA. CDR3 coding DNA: TGTGCCAGCAGCCTCCGACCCAGCGGGAGCTTCTACGAGCAGTACTTC. Protein product: CASSLRPSGSFYEQYF.

There are many counts of this clonotype. The gene calls are TRBV6-1 and TRBJ2-1, with 15 positions matching TRBD2. The end of the DNA is better explained by TRBJ2-7, so the J call may be wrong. Germline CDR1 MNHNS, CDR2 SASEGT. CDR3 length equals 15 residues. The CDR3 DNA is TGTGCCAGCAGTTGGACTAGCGGGGGGGCCTCTGAGCAGTACTTC. The encoded protein is CASSWTSGGASEQYF.

CDR3 sequence reads: CASSYLREASTDTQYF. In DNA, the CDR3 is TGTGCCAGCAGTTACTTACGGGAGGCCAGCACAGATACGCAGTATTTT. The chain carries TRBV6-8 and TRBJ2-3; TRBD2 matches at 7 bases. The CDR3 consists of 16 residues. Germline V gene sequence: CDR1 MNHGY, CDR2 SAAAGT. J was trimmed by 0 bases and V by 1 base; bases with no gene match: 4.

This clonotype was observed a few times. CDR3 bases: TGTGCCAGCAGCTTAGATTCAGGGGTAGAGACCCAGTTCTTC. Translating gives CASSLDSGVETQFF. The gene calls are TRBV7-2 and TRBJ2-5; a possible D gene is TRBD1 (6 bases). The J call may be in error: the DNA end matches TRBJ2-1 better. In germline, CDR1 is SGHTA, CDR2 FQGNSA. The CDR3 length is 14 residues.

V is TRBV7-6 and J is TRBJ2-3; TRBD2 matches 8 bases. Germline CDR1 reads SGHVS; CDR2 reads FNYEAQ. Losses at the gene ends were 0 bases for V and 1 base for J; bases not matched to a gene: 6. The CDR3 runs to 17 residues. The CDR3 DNA follows: TGTGCCAGCAGCTTAGCGTTAACTAGCGGCCGCACAGATACGCAGTATTTT. Its protein is CASSLALTSGRTDTQYF.

Notes on this clonotype: This may be a read error, as it is one base from a much larger clone. As the CDR3 is not closed by the conserved phenylalanine or tryptophan, this likely results from a read error. CDR3 sequence: CASGEGWGETQYL. Here the CDR3 DNA reads TGTGCTAGTGGGGAAGGGTGGGGAGAGACCCAGTACTTA. The chain has TRBV12-5 and TRBJ2-1; D unresolved. Gene TRBJ2-5 matches the end of the DNA better, so the J call may be wrong. This CDR3 comprises 13 residues. Germline V gives CDR1 LGHNT, CDR2 FRNRAP.